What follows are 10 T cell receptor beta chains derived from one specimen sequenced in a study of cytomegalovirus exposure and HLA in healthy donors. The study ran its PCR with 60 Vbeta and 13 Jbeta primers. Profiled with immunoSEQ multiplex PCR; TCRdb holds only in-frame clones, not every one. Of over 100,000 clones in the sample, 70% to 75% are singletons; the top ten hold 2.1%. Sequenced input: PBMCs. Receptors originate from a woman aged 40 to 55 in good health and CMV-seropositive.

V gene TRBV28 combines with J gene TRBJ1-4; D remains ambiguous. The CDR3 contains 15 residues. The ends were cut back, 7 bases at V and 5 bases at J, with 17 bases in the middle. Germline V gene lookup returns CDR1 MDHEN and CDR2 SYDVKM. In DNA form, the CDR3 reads TGTGCCAGCATTAGACCGAGGCCTAGGAATGAAAAACTGTTTTTT. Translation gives CASIRPRPRNEKLFF.

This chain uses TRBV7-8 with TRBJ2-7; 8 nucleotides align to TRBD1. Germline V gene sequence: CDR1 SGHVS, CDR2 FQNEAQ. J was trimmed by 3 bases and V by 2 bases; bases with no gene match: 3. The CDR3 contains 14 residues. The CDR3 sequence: CASSLLQGVYEQYF. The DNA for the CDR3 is TGTGCCAGCAGCTTATTACAGGGGGTCTACGAGCAGTACTTC. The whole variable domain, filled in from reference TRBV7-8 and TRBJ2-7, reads GAGVSQSPRYKVAKRGQDVALRCDPISGHVSLFWYQQALGQGPEFLTYFQNEAQLDKSGLPSDRFFAERPEGSVSTLKIQRTQQEDSAVYLCASSLLQGVYEQYFGPGTRLTVT.

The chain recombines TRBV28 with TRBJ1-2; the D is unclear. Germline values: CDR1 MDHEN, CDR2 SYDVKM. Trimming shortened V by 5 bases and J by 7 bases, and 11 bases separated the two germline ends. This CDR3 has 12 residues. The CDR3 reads CASSLDTSGYTF. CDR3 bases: TGTGCCAGCAGTCTTGACACTTCTGGCTACACCTTC.

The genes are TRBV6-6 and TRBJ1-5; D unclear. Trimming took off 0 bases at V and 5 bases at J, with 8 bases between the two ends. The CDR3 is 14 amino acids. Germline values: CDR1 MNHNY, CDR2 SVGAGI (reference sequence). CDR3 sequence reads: CASSYSSGDQPQHF. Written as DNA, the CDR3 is TGTGCCAGCAGTTACTCAAGCGGGGATCAGCCCCAGCATTTT.

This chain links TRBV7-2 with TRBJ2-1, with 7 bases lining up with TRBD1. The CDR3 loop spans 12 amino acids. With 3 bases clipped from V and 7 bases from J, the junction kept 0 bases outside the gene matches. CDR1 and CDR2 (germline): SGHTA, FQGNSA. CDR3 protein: CASSLTGNEQFF. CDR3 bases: TGTGCCAGCAGCTTGACAGGGAATGAGCAGTTCTTC.

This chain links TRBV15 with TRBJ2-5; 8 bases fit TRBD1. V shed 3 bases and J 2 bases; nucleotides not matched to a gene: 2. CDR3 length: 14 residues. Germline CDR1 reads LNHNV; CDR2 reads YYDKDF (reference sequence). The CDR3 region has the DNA TGTGCCACCAGCAGTGGACAGGGACAAGAGACCCAGTACTTC. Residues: CATSSGQGQETQYF. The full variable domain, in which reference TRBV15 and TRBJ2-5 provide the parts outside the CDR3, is DAMVIQNPRYQVTQFGKPVTLSCSQTLNHNVMYWYQQKSSQAPKLLFHYYDKDFNNEADTPDNFQSRRPNTSFCFLDIRSPGLGDTAMYLCATSSGQGQETQYFGPGTRLLVL.

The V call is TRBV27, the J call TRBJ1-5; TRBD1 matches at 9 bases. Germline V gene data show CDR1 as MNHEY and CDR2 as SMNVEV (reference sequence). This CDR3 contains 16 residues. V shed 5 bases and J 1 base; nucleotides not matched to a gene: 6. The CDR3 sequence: CASSPRGQGSNQPQHF. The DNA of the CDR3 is TGTGCCAGCAGTCCCCGGGGACAGGGAAGCAATCAGCCCCAGCATTTT.

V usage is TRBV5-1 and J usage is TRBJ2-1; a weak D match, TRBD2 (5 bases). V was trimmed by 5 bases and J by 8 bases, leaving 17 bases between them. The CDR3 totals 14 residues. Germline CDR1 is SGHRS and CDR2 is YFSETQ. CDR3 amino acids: CASSEGQRVDEQFF. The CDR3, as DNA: TGCGCCAGCAGTGAGGGTCAAAGGGTAGATGAGCAGTTCTTC.

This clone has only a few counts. This CDR3 is CASSLFGKGTDTQYF. Here the CDR3 DNA reads TGCGCCAGCAGCTTGTTCGGAAAGGGGACAGATACGCAGTATTTT. V is TRBV5-1 and J is TRBJ2-3, with D maybe TRBD1 (5 bases). With 1 base removed from V and 3 bases from J, the gap between germline ends came to 12 bases. This CDR3 is 15 amino acids long. Germline CDR1 SGHRS, CDR2 YFSETQ.

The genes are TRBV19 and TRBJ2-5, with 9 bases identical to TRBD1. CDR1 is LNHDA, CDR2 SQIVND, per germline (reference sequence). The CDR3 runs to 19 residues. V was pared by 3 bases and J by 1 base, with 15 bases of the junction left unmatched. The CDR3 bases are TGTGCCAGTAGTATCGGACGTTATATGACAGGGGGTACCCAAGAGACCCAGTACTTC. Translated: CASSIGRYMTGGTQETQYF.